A selection of T cell receptor beta chains follows, all from one sample in a study of blood T cell repertoires in COVID-19. Using immunoSEQ multiplex PCR, the repertoire was profiled, and TCRdb retains in-frame clones only, with some absent. The data contain a few hundred thousand clones, 85% of them singletons. Sample: peripheral blood. Every receptor here comes from a woman in her fifties or sixties with active or convalescent COVID-19. Each CDR3 is given with its conserved first and last residue. Only some rows state a clone size, as once, few, many or a class for expanded clones.

v_call clone_size cdr3_aa
TRBV6-6 - CASSKGQPATNEKLFF
TRBV27 - CASNQRDSSYEQYF
TRBV5-1 - CASSLRGRTYEQYF
TRBV15 - CATQTSGRGETQYF
TRBV28 - CASSLGGGAEAFF
TRBV5-8 - CASSLGTGFAARTEAFF
TRBV5-6 - CASTSTGVETQYF
TRBV5-1 few CASSLTGRAGDTQYF
TRBV5-4 - CASSFATGHTSYEQYF
TRBV7-2 - CASSLDRVGETQYF
TRBV3-1/TRBV3-2 - CASSQDGTGDEKLFF
TRBV5-6 - CASSHPTGGTVYGYTF
TRBV29-1 - CSALPFEGEAFF
TRBV5-5 few CASSGRLAGEIEQYF
TRBV7-9 - CASSPTGLFGRGELFF
TRBV19 - CASSIMGQGSSQPQHF
TRBV5-1 - CASSLPTGGKASTDTQYF
TRBV9 few CASSVGTASSYEQYF
TRBV5-1 few CASSSSGGLAGGRRDYEQYF
TRBV5-5 - CASSGGLSGKTQYF
TRBV5-1 - CASSGRTGRNTEAFF
TRBV7-6 once CASSLMGGGYNEQFF
TRBV19 - CATRPGRGNTEAFF
TRBV2 - CASTIAQESRHF
TRBV30 - CAWTYTVQGEQYF
TRBV7-3 - CASSLAAGYTGELFF
TRBV3-1/TRBV3-2 - CASSQRGSSYEQYF
TRBV15 - CATSRDPGDTGGNQPQHF
TRBV5-4 - CASSSKQGSGNTIYF
TRBV24-1 once CATSDPRPEGGRVKDTQYF
TRBV7-6 - CASSLAPTGTGEATNEKLFF
TRBV10-3 once CAISESALEQFF
TRBV29-1 once CSVESVAGVNTDTQYF
TRBV2 - CASSESGETQYF
TRBV7-9 - CASSLATFSEAFF
TRBV28 few CASSHGQGAWNSPLHF
TRBV5-6 - CASSQDRANYNSPLHF
TRBV27 - CASGLLSSGGYNEQFF
TRBV30 - CAWSDTLEVTGEQYF
TRBV10-3 - CAIRQIRTGGATEAFF
TRBV5-1 - CASRRTPNYGYTF
TRBV11-1 once CASSLASGQSYEQYF
TRBV18 - CASSLRQESYEQYF
TRBV5-4 - CASSLSGTTLGEQYF
TRBV6-5 - CASSWTGGVGYTF
TRBV9 once CASSVLGGLPPYNEQFF
TRBV6-1 - CASSESRYFGYTF
TRBV3-1/TRBV3-2 - CASSPGLRRVEQFF
TRBV2 - CASSVGRGHDEQYF
TRBV11-2 few CASSLGAYEQYF
TRBV6-5 - CASRGLARNEQFF
TRBV4-2 - CASSHSGLSSYNSPLHF
TRBV25-1 - CASSGVLAYSRSYNEQFF
TRBV7-9 few CASSLAGGETQYF
TRBV5-4 - CASSPEGRAGMADTQYF
TRBV3-1/TRBV3-2 - CASSQTTGIVEQFF
TRBV3-1/TRBV3-2 - CASKARGSAEAFF
TRBV28 - CASRRTGGNEKLFF
TRBV4-1 few CASSPSNQGHGELFF